Detailed here is one TCR beta chain. In this sample, this clonotype turned up once. Its antigen is still unknown. The CDR3 end shows no conserved phenylalanine or tryptophan, and so a read error is likely. The DNA is omitted, as the CDR3 cannot be located on it reliably, and the CDR3 follows TCRdb's listing. Libraries were built with PCR. Sequencing relied on an Illumina HiSeq 2000. TCRdb reworked the public reads: Q25 trimming with fastp, MiXCR clone assembly, productive beta chains retained. Rows with one shared CDR3 protein collapse into an entry with the most common genes and DNA. The sample yields 9,900 or so distinct CDR3 sequences; roughly 60% were counted once. The ten top clones hold roughly 35% of the sample. This sample is part of a study of tumor-infiltrating lymphocytes in oesophageal squamous cell carcinoma (dated by TCRdb to about 2016). Reading the germline V gene gives CDR1 SGHVS and CDR2 FQNEAQ. The CDR3 adds up to 16 amino acids, both ends counted.

Sequenced sample: esophageal tumor tissue. The chain is encoded by TRBV7-8 joined to TRBJ2-1; the table's D call TRBD2 went unverified against the DNA. This sequence was found in a male donor with esophageal squamous cell carcinoma. The CDR3 protein: CASSLVAGGLEQYFGN.